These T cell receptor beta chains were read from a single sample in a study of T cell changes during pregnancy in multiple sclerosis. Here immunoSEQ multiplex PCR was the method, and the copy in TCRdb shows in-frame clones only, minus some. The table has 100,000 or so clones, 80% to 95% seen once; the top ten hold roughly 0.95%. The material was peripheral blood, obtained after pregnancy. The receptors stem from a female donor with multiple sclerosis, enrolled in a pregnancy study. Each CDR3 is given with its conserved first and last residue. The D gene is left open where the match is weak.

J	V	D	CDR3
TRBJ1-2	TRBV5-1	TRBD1	CASSLGTGDPYGYTF
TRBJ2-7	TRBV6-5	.	CASSLTGSYEQYF
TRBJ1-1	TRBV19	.	CASSIRQHLGRNTEAFF
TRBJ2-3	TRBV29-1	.	CSVGGKNRDTRTDTQYF
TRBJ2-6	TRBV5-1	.	CASSLAGSSGANVLTF
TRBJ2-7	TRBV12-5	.	CASGLGQIYEQYF
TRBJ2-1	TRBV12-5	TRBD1	CASGLVLGQAIYNEQFF
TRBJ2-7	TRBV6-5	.	CASSIGDGDVYEQYF
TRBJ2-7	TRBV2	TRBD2	CASSEPLGLAGDEQYF
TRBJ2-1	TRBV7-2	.	CASSLAGIGTNEQFF
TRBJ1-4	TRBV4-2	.	CASSQARQVLGGNEKLFF
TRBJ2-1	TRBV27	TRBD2	CASSLRLAGYNEQFF
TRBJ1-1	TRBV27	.	CASLAGVGTEAFF
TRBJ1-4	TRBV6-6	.	CASSYSTATNEKLFF
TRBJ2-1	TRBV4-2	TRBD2	CASSQIAGENNEQFF
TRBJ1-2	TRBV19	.	CASRQVNAGYTF
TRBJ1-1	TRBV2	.	CASSEDRNTEAFF
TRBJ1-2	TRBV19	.	CASRRQGTSSNYGYTF
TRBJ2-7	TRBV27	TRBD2	CASSLTSGIYEQYF
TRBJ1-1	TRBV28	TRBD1	CASSVLRGRENTEAFF
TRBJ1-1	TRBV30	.	CAWSPVDGDTEAFF
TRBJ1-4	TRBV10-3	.	CAISPTREGYNEKLFF
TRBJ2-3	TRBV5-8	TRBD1	CASSFPGGDTDTQYF
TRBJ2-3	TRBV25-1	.	CASSPVRGSDTQYF
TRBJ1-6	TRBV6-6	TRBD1	CASTLGQGANSPLHF
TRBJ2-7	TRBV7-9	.	CASVLKPQGSYEQYF
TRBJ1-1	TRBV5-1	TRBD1	CASSFSTGGTEAFF
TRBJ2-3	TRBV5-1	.	CASSSPPPGGRVSKTDTQYF